The 14 T cell receptor beta chains reported below all come from one sample, sequenced in a study of PD-1 blockade in classical Hodgkin lymphoma. Described time point: cycle 4 day 1 (C4D1), after 6 weeks of nivolumab. All trial patients relapsed after autologous stem cell transplantation. Using immunoSEQ multiplex PCR, the repertoire was profiled, and TCRdb retains in-frame clones only, with some absent. The data contain 90,000 to 140,000 clones, roughly nine tenths of them seen just once; the ten biggest clones take up around a fifth. Sample: peripheral blood mononuclear cells (PBMCs), taken before the fourth cycle of nivolumab. These receptors all stem from a human donor with classical Hodgkin lymphoma.

The chain has TRBV2 and TRBJ1-2; TRBD1 matches 7 bases. V was pared by 4 bases and J by 1 base, with 6 bases of the junction left unmatched. The CDR3 runs to 15 residues. Germline V lookup: CDR1 SNHLY, CDR2 FYNNEI. The DNA of the CDR3 is TGTGCCAGCAGTGCGGACAGGACCCTTAACTATGGCTACACCTTC. This sequence encodes CASSADRTLNYGYTF.

The chain uses TRBV6-5 and TRBJ1-4, with D uncertain. Looked up from germline, CDR1 is MNHEY and CDR2 is SVGAGI. V lost 7 bases and J lost 1, with 10 bases in between. CDR3 size: 14 residues. This chain's CDR3 is CASTRSRTNEKLFF. CDR3 DNA: TGTGCCAGCACCAGGAGCCGAACTAATGAAAAACTGTTTTTT.

This clone was detected once. This chain connects TRBV19 to TRBJ2-5, with TRBD2 identical over 7 bases. CDR1 LNHDA and CDR2 SQIVND come from the germline V gene (reference sequence). The length of the CDR3 is 15 residues. V was clipped by 7 bases and J by 3 bases; unmatched bases: 11. The CDR3 loop is CASKGWREREETQYF. The DNA of the CDR3 is TGTGCCAGTAAGGGATGGCGGGAGAGGGAAGAGACCCAGTACTTC.

This rearrangement joins TRBV30 to TRBJ2-3; maybe TRBD2 (5 bases). The CDR3 consists of 11 residues. Germline CDR1 GTSNPN, CDR2 SVGIG (reference sequence). The ends were cut back, 4 bases at V and 8 bases at J, with 10 bases in the middle. The CDR3 loop reads CAWTSAATQYF. In DNA, the CDR3 is TGTGCCTGGACTTCAGCGGCTACGCAGTATTTT.

The chain has TRBV7-9 and TRBJ1-1; no clear D gene. V was shortened by 5 bases and J by 8 bases, with 3 bases between the two germline ends. There are 9 residues in the CDR3. Germline loops: CDR1 SEHNR, CDR2 FQNEAQ (reference sequence). In DNA form, the CDR3 reads TGTGCCAGCAGCCCCGAAGCTTTCTTT. This sequence encodes CASSPEAFF. Full variable domain (outside the CDR3, taken from reference TRBV7-9 and TRBJ1-1): DTGVSQNPRHKITKRGQNVTFRCDPISEHNRLYWYRQTLGQGPEFLTYFQNEAQLEKSRLLSDRFSAERPKGSFSTLEIQRTEQGDSAMYLCASSPEAFFGQGTRLTVV.

This clone was found once. The chain couples TRBV27 to TRBJ2-1; the D is unclear. This CDR3 has 12 residues. CDR1 MNHEY and CDR2 SMNVEV come from the germline V gene (reference sequence). The V end lost 6 bases, the J end lost 9 bases, and 12 bases lay between the germline ends. CDR3 protein: CASSLAWGEQFF. The CDR3 bases are TGTGCCAGCAGCCTGGCCTGGGGTGAGCAGTTCTTC.

The gene calls are TRBV4-3 and TRBJ2-1; 9 bases fit TRBD2. Germline trimming cut 3 bases from V and 3 bases from J; bases unmatched to any gene: 6. In germline, CDR1 is LGHNA, CDR2 YSLEER. The CDR3 sequence is 16 residues long. The CDR3 here is CASSQAASGDYNEQFF. CDR3 DNA sequence: TGCGCCAGCAGCCAGGCCGCTAGCGGGGACTACAATGAGCAGTTCTTC.

This clone has just one count. The V gene is TRBV10-3, the J gene TRBJ2-1; 9 bases fit TRBD1. V shed 10 bases and J 7 bases; nucleotides not matched to a gene: 8. Germline V gene data show CDR1 as ENHRY and CDR2 as SYGVKD. The CDR3 is made up of 13 amino acids. The CDR3 DNA reads as TGTGCCACTGGGACAGGGTCCGTGAATGAGCAGTTCTTC. This encodes CATGTGSVNEQFF.

The rearrangement joins TRBV5-1 to TRBJ1-5; D is unclear. Germline V gene lookup returns CDR1 SGHRS and CDR2 YFSETQ. The CDR3 runs to 13 residues. The germline V and J ends were trimmed by 0 bases and 7 bases, with 8 bases remaining between them. The CDR3 sequence is CASSLALGQPQHF. CDR3 DNA: TGCGCCAGCAGCTTGGCCTTGGGACAGCCCCAGCATTTT. The full variable domain, in which reference TRBV5-1 and TRBJ1-5 provide the parts outside the CDR3, is KAGVTQTPRYLIKTRGQQVTLSCSPISGHRSVSWYQQTPGQGLQFLFEYFSETQRNKGNFPGRFSGRQFSNSRSEMNVSTLELGDSALYLCASSLALGQPQHFGDGTRLSIL.

The gene calls are TRBV6-5 and TRBJ2-5, with D uncertain. This CDR3 has 13 residues. Trimming stripped 0 bases from V and 5 bases from J, with 7 bases between. The germline CDR1 and CDR2 sequences are MNHEY and SVGAGI. The CDR3 region is CASSYSLGETQYF. In DNA, the CDR3 is TGTGCCAGCAGTTACTCTCTGGGGGAGACCCAGTACTTC.

The chain links TRBV30 to TRBJ1-5; 11 bases are a match to TRBD1. The V segment lost 3 bases and the J segment 0 bases; nucleotides outside the gene matches: 7. The CDR3 is made up of 17 amino acids. Germline lookup yields CDR1 GTSNPN and CDR2 SVGIG (reference sequence). The CDR3: CAWRPGQGALSNQPQHF. The CDR3 coding sequence is TGTGCCTGGAGGCCCGGACAGGGGGCGCTTAGCAATCAGCCCCAGCATTTT. Complete variable domain (other parts from reference TRBV30 and TRBJ1-5): SQTIHQWPATLVQPVGSPLSLECTVEGTSNPNLYWYRQAAGRGLQLLFYSVGIGQISSEVPQNLSASRPQDRQFILSSKKLLLSDSGFYLCAWRPGQGALSNQPQHFGDGTRLSIL.

This clone was counted once. The V and J genes are TRBV7-2 and TRBJ2-1; 8 bases agree with TRBD2. The V gene end was trimmed by 1 base and the J gene end by 9 bases; junction bases not matched to a gene: 8. Germline loops: CDR1 SGHTA, CDR2 FQGNSA. This CDR3 spans 15 amino acids. The CDR3 spells CASSLDAGGMGEQFF. The CDR3 DNA sequence: TGTGCCAGCAGCTTAGACGCGGGAGGAATGGGTGAGCAGTTCTTC. Filled out from reference TRBV7-2 and TRBJ2-1, the complete variable domain reads GAGVSQSPSNKVTEKGKDVELRCDPISGHTALYWYRQSLGQGLEFLIYFQGNSAPDKSGLPSDRFSAERTGGSVSTLTIQRTQQEDSAVYLCASSLDAGGMGEQFFGPGTRLTVL.

The chain carries TRBV11-2 and TRBJ2-2, with unresolved D. V lost 5 bases to trimming and J lost 9 bases, with 7 bases between them. This CDR3 is built from 11 residues. The germline V gene has CDR1 SGHAT and CDR2 FQNNGV. The CDR3 sequence is CASSPRRELFF. CDR3 bases: TGTGCCAGCAGCCCCCGCCGGGAGCTGTTTTTT.

The chain uses TRBV7-2 and TRBJ1-4, with D perhaps matching TRBD1 (6 bases). V shed 2 bases and J shed 7 bases, with 14 bases lying between them. The CDR3 has 15 amino acids. Germline V gene lookup returns CDR1 SGHTA and CDR2 FQGNSA. The CDR3: CASSLSYQGSEKLFF. CDR3 coding DNA: TGTGCCAGCAGCTTATCCTACCAGGGGAGTGAAAAACTGTTTTTT.